Each of the 27 T cell receptor beta chains below was sequenced from the same sample in a study of T cells after yellow fever vaccination. TCRdb recomputed calls from the 5' RACE reads with MiXCR, one row per CDR3 protein. The sample yields more than 350,000 distinct CDR3 sequences, 11% seen once. Sequencing used PBMCs, obtained on the day of the first yellow fever vaccination. These receptors were obtained from a young man who received the YFV17D yellow fever vaccine.

V is TRBV6-5 and J is TRBJ1-1; tentatively, D is TRBD1 (6 bases). The germline V gene encodes CDR1 MNHEY and CDR2 SVGAGI. The ends were cut back, 2 bases at V and 1 base at J, with 17 bases in the middle. The CDR3 runs 17 residues. The CDR3 DNA is TGTGCCAGCAGTTACATTTTTACAGGGACATGGAACACTGAAGCTTTCTTT. The encoded protein is CASSYIFTGTWNTEAFF.

This sequence joins TRBV4-3 and TRBJ2-4; 10 bases are a match to TRBD1. CDR1 LGHNA and CDR2 YSLEER come from the germline V gene. The CDR3 loop spans 16 amino acids. Trimming removed 4 bases from V and 3 bases from J; junction bases left unmatched: 6. The DNA of the CDR3 is TGCGCCAGCAGCCGGGGACAGGGGTTAGTCAAAAACATTCAGTACTTC. The encoded protein is CASSRGQGLVKNIQYF.

Details on this clonotype: It may be a read error: a sequence one base away is much more abundant. This chain joins TRBV5-1 and TRBJ2-3, with no clear D. The V and J ends lost 1 base and 3 bases respectively, with 6 bases between them. Germline assignment: CDR1 SGHRS and CDR2 YFSETQ. This CDR3 is 13 amino acids long. The CDR3, as DNA: TGCGCCAGCAGCTTGATAGAAACAGATACGCAGTATTTT. This sequence encodes CASSLIETDTQYF.

The chain is built from TRBV12-3 or TRBV12-4 and TRBJ2-1; maybe TRBD2 (6 bases). The CDR3 runs 14 residues. The V end lost 5 bases, the J end lost 7 bases, and 15 bases lay between the germline ends. The CDR3 coding sequence is TGTGCCAGCAGTCCCGGACTACTACGGAATGAGCAGTTCTTC. Its translation: CASSPGLLRNEQFF.

This chain connects TRBV7-9 to TRBJ2-1; perhaps TRBD2 as D (5 bases). Germline assignment: CDR1 SEHNR and CDR2 FQNEAQ (reference sequence). V was trimmed by 5 bases and J by 8 bases, leaving 16 bases between them. The CDR3 length is 14 residues. CDR3 sequence: CASSKGVLGDEQFF. The CDR3 nucleotides are TGTGCCAGCAGCAAAGGTGTACTGGGAGATGAGCAGTTCTTC.

This clonotype was detected only a few times. The V call is TRBV9, the J call TRBJ2-5; TRBD2 agrees at 10 bases. In germline, CDR1 is SGDLS, CDR2 YYNGEE. The CDR3 has 17 residues. V lost 1 base, J lost 4 bases, and 10 bases stayed unmatched. CDR3 residues: CASSVTSGLAGAETQYF. The CDR3 coding sequence is TGTGCCAGCAGCGTAACCTCGGGGCTAGCGGGGGCAGAGACCCAGTACTTC.

J is TRBJ1-2 and V is TRBV3-1; D gene unclear. The CDR3 runs to 14 residues. The germline V and J ends were trimmed by 2 bases and 0 bases, with 7 bases remaining between them. Germline V CDR1 and CDR2: LGHDT, YNNKEL (reference sequence). CDR3 bases: TGTGCCAGCAGCCAAAAAGGAGCTAACTATGGCTACACCTTC. Protein sequence: CASSQKGANYGYTF. The full variable domain, in which reference TRBV3-1 and TRBJ1-2 provide the parts outside the CDR3, is DTAVSQTPKYLVTQMGNDKSIKCEQNLGHDTMYWYKQDSKKFLKIMFSYNNKELIINETVPNRFSPKSPDKAHLNLHINSLELGDSAVYFCASSQKGANYGYTFGSGTRLTVV.

This clonotype appeared a few times. In DNA form, the CDR3 reads TGTGCCAGTAGTATACTTAAGGGCGGGAGGGCCCACACAGATACGCAGTATTTT. Encoded protein: CASSILKGGRAHTDTQYF. This rearrangement joins TRBV19 to TRBJ2-3; 9 bases agree with TRBD2. The CDR3 has 18 residues. V dropped 2 bases and J dropped 2; count of bases not matched to a gene: 11. Germline assignment: CDR1 LNHDA and CDR2 SQIVND (reference sequence).

This chain uses TRBV7-9 with TRBJ1-3; a weak D match, TRBD1 (5 bases). Trimming stripped 1 base from V and 0 bases from J, with 7 bases between. The CDR3 covers 15 residues. Germline assignment: CDR1 SEHNR and CDR2 FQNEAQ (reference sequence). The CDR3 loop reads CASSLGGSSGNTIYF. CDR3 coding DNA: TGTGCCAGCAGCTTAGGGGGCTCCTCTGGAAACACCATATATTTT.

This clonotype was recorded a few times. This chain links TRBV5-1 with TRBJ2-3; TRBD1 matches at 7 bases. Trimming at V came to 4 bases and at J to 2 bases, leaving 4 bases not matched to a gene. The CDR3 loop spans 14 amino acids. Germline CDR1 SGHRS, CDR2 YFSETQ. CDR3 sequence (DNA): TGCGCCAGCAGCGCGGACAGGCTCACAGATACGCAGTATTTT. Amino acids: CASSADRLTDTQYF. Full variable domain (remainder filled in from reference TRBV5-1 and TRBJ2-3): KAGVTQTPRYLIKTRGQQVTLSCSPISGHRSVSWYQQTPGQGLQFLFEYFSETQRNKGNFPGRFSGRQFSNSRSEMNVSTLELGDSALYLCASSADRLTDTQYFGPGTRLTVL.

The J gene is TRBJ2-3, the V gene TRBV5-1; 11 nucleotides line up with TRBD2. V shed 1 base, J shed 0 bases, and the junction held 7 bases outside the gene matches. CDR3 length equals 18 residues. Germline CDR1 is SGHRS and CDR2 is YFSETQ. CDR3 in amino acids: CASSLRGLADPSTDTQYF. CDR3 nucleotides: TGCGCCAGCAGCTTGAGGGGACTAGCGGACCCTAGCACAGATACGCAGTATTTT. Based on the CDR3 plus reference TRBV5-1 and TRBJ2-3, the full variable domain is KAGVTQTPRYLIKTRGQQVTLSCSPISGHRSVSWYQQTPGQGLQFLFEYFSETQRNKGNFPGRFSGRQFSNSRSEMNVSTLELGDSALYLCASSLRGLADPSTDTQYFGPGTRLTVL.

The CDR3 region is CASSPTSGGLDIQYF. In DNA, the CDR3 is TGTGCCAGCAGCCCGACTAGCGGGGGGTTGGACATTCAGTACTTC. The chain joins TRBV9 to TRBJ2-4; 13 nucleotides agree with TRBD2. Trimming at V came to 4 bases and at J to 8 bases, leaving 6 bases not matched to a gene. Germline lookup yields CDR1 SGDLS and CDR2 YYNGEE. The CDR3 is 15 residues long.

The V call is TRBV20-1, the J call TRBJ1-5; D may be TRBD1 (6 bases). Germline V gives CDR1 DFQATT, CDR2 SNEGSKA (reference sequence). V lost 3 bases, J lost 7 bases, and 19 bases lay in between. The CDR3 length is 15 residues. The CDR3 nucleotides are TGCAGTGCTAGTCCTGGGGGGCCCCTTCGACAGCCCCAGCATTTT. As protein: CSASPGGPLRQPQHF.

This rearrangement joins TRBV27 to TRBJ1-2; no definite D call. This CDR3 region has 13 residues. Germline CDR1 MNHEY, CDR2 SMNVEV (reference sequence). Trimming shortened V by 2 bases and J by 7 bases, and 11 bases separated the two germline ends. Written as DNA, the CDR3 is TGTGCCAGCAGTTTAGTAGGCGAGGGTGGCTACACCTTC. It specifies CASSLVGEGGYTF.

This chain joins TRBV11-2 and TRBJ2-5, with D perhaps being TRBD1 or TRBD2 (6 bases each). The CDR3 spans 15 residues. V was shortened by 1 base and J by 3 bases, with 12 bases between the two germline ends. Germline V lookup: CDR1 SGHAT, CDR2 FQNNGV. The CDR3 coding sequence is TGTGCCAGCAGCTTAGTTACGGGGGCGGAAGAGACCCAGTACTTC. Translated: CASSLVTGAEETQYF.

This clonotype was detected only a few times. This chain connects TRBV19 to TRBJ1-4; no reliable D call. This CDR3 is built from 14 residues. From germline, CDR1 is LNHDA and CDR2 SQIVND (reference sequence). The ends were cut back, 8 bases at V and 8 bases at J, with 18 bases in the middle. CDR3 in amino acids: CASSGRSLGEKLFF. As DNA, the CDR3 is TGTGCCAGTTCTGGGAGGTCGTTAGGCGAAAAACTGTTTTTT.

The J gene is TRBJ2-3, the V gene TRBV12-3 or TRBV12-4; 8 bases line up with TRBD2. This CDR3 contains 15 residues. V lost 3 bases, J lost 10 bases, and 12 bases stayed unmatched. CDR3 region: CASSLLAGGLAAQYF. DNA for the CDR3: TGTGCCAGCAGTTTGCTCGCGGGGGGCCTAGCTGCGCAGTATTTT.

This clonotype has a handful of counts. The chain couples TRBV28 to TRBJ1-2, with D perhaps TRBD1 (5 bases). CDR1 MDHEN and CDR2 SYDVKM come from the germline V gene. Trimming removed 5 bases from V and 7 bases from J, with 17 bases in between. CDR3 length: 14 amino acids. The CDR3 sequence: CASSLVSRAGGYTF. The CDR3 DNA follows: TGTGCCAGCAGTCTCGTTAGCAGGGCGGGTGGCTACACCTTC.

This clonotype was observed at least ten times. The gene calls are TRBV7-2 and TRBJ2-1, with a tentative D call TRBD1 (6 bases). Per germline, CDR1 SGHTA and CDR2 FQGNSA. The germline V and J ends were trimmed by 4 bases and 3 bases, with 10 bases remaining between them. The CDR3 extends over 14 amino acids. The CDR3 here is CASSSLQGYNEQFF. Here the CDR3 DNA reads TGTGCCAGCAGCTCTCTACAGGGCTACAATGAGCAGTTCTTC.

This clonotype has more than one count but fewer than ten. The CDR3 sequence is CASSLGTGWYGYTF. The DNA of the CDR3 is TGTGCCAGCAGCTTGGGGACAGGGTGGTATGGCTACACCTTC. The rearrangement links TRBV5-4 to TRBJ1-2; TRBD1 aligns across 8 bases. Germline CDR1 is SGHNT and CDR2 is YYREEE (reference sequence). V dropped 0 bases and J dropped 5; count of bases not matched to a gene: 3. The CDR3 has 14 residues.

This clonotype was picked up a small number of times. The chain links TRBV29-1 to TRBJ2-5; tentatively, D is TRBD1 (5 bases). This CDR3 is 13 amino acids long. The ends were cut back, 4 bases at V and 3 bases at J, with 12 bases in the middle. Germline assignment: CDR1 SQVTM and CDR2 ANQGSEA. CDR3 in amino acids: CSVVTETEETQYF. CDR3 DNA sequence: TGCAGCGTTGTAACCGAGACAGAAGAGACCCAGTACTTC.

Many counts were recorded for this clonotype. The genes are TRBV15 and TRBJ2-5, with 8 bases identical to TRBD2. With V trimmed by 1 base and J by 1 base, 5 bases remained unmatched. The CDR3 runs 16 residues. Per germline, CDR1 LNHNV and CDR2 YYDKDF (reference sequence). In DNA, the CDR3 is TGTGCCACCAGCAGAGTTCTAGCGGGTACCCAAGAGACCCAGTACTTC. It codes for CATSRVLAGTQETQYF.

This clonotype was detected a few times. This chain links TRBV5-4 with TRBJ2-5, with 15 bases identical to TRBD2. The junction had 9 bases not matched to a gene; V was cut back by 5 bases and J by 4 bases. In germline, CDR1 is SGHNT, CDR2 YYREEE (reference sequence). The length of the CDR3 is 17 residues. CDR3: CASSFGLAGGNGETQYF. The CDR3 DNA sequence: TGTGCCAGCAGTTTTGGACTAGCGGGGGGGAATGGAGAGACCCAGTACTTC.

The chain combines TRBV7-2 with TRBJ2-7; possible D gene TRBD2, 5 bases. V lost 5 bases to trimming and J lost 3 bases, with 11 bases between them. The CDR3 has 13 residues. Per the germline V gene, CDR1 is SGHTA and CDR2 is FQGNSA. Here the CDR3 reads CASSPGLDYEQYV. Written as DNA, the CDR3 is TGTGCCAGCAGCCCCGGACTTGACTACGAGCAGTACGTC.

In this sample, this clonotype turned up many times. The gene calls are TRBV7-2 and TRBJ2-7, with D hard to call. The germline V and J ends were trimmed by 1 base and 2 bases, with 6 bases remaining between them. The germline V gene has CDR1 SGHTA and CDR2 FQGNSA. The CDR3 has 13 amino acids. The CDR3: CASSLDPTYEQYF. The CDR3 nucleotides read TGTGCCAGCAGCTTAGACCCTACCTACGAGCAGTACTTC.

This clonotype has only a few counts. The genes are TRBV7-9 and TRBJ1-2, with D unresolved. This CDR3 is built from 12 residues. Germline assignment: CDR1 SEHNR and CDR2 FQNEAQ (reference sequence). V was pared by 1 base and J by 8 bases, with 8 bases between. The CDR3 here is CASSLDLRGYTF. As DNA, the CDR3 is TGTGCCAGCAGCTTAGACCTACGGGGCTACACCTTC.

This clonotype was seen only a few times. The rearrangement uses TRBV30 and TRBJ2-7; 7 bases fit TRBD1. From germline, CDR1 is GTSNPN and CDR2 SVGIG (reference sequence). Losses at the gene ends were 5 bases for V and 2 bases for J; bases not matched to a gene: 6. This CDR3 region has 13 residues. The DNA for the CDR3 is TGTGCCTGGGAGGGGACAGATGCCTACGAGCAGTACTTC. This translates into CAWEGTDAYEQYF.